The rows below give T cell receptor beta chains drawn from one sample of a study of human T cells and chemical hapten exposure. TCRdb recomputed calls from the RACE reads with MiXCR, one row per CDR3 protein. The sample lists some 52,000 distinct CDR3 sequences; 9.5% to 12% were seen once. The sequenced sample was whole blood, obtained in connection with sensitization to the hapten diphenylcyclopropenone (DPC). Receptor source: a middle-aged woman with alopecia areata. Some clones in this sample may be carry-over from other donors' samples. Each CDR3 is given with its conserved first and last residue. The D gene is left open where the match is weak. Clone size is shown for a subset of rows, as once, few, many or a class of expanded clone.

TGTGCCAGCAGCTTTAGTTCCGAGCCCCAGCATTTT	CASSFSSEPQHF	-	-	TRBV7-9	TRBJ1-5
TGCGCCAGCAGCTTGGCCGTGGATGAGCAGTTCTTC	CASSLAVDEQFF	-	-	TRBV5-1	TRBJ2-1
TGTGCCAGCAGAGCGCGGGCAACAGATACGCAGTATTTT	CASRARATDTQYF	-	many	TRBV12-3/TRBV12-4	TRBJ2-3
TGTGCCAGCAGCTTCATAGGGACCAGCGGCGAAGCTTTCTTT	CASSFIGTSGEAFF	-	few	TRBV7-2	TRBJ1-1
TGTGCCAGCAGTGGGACGGATAACTATGGCTACACCTTC	CASSGTDNYGYTF	-	few	TRBV6-1	TRBJ1-2
TGTGCCAGCTCACCTCCCGGGACAGCCTCCGATAACTATGGCTACACCTTC	CASSPPGTASDNYGYTF	TRBD1	few	TRBV18	TRBJ1-2
TGCGCCAGCAGCTCACCTGGGGAGCAGTACTTC	CASSSPGEQYF	-	-	TRBV5-1	TRBJ2-7
TGCGCCAGCAGCCAAGAAATGGCGGGGGTTGGGGCCAACGTCCTGACTTTC	CASSQEMAGVGANVLTF	TRBD2	few	TRBV4-3	TRBJ2-6
TGCAGTGCTAGCGGACAGGGCTTACTAGCCAAAAACATTCAGTACTTC	CSASGQGLLAKNIQYF	TRBD1	many	TRBV20-1	TRBJ2-4
TGTGCCAGCAGCCCGGGGACCAGCAATCAGCCCCAGCATTTT	CASSPGTSNQPQHF	-	many	TRBV7-6	TRBJ1-5
TGTGCCAGCATGCTAGCGGGAGGTGCAGATACGCAGTATTTT	CASMLAGGADTQYF	TRBD2	-	TRBV6-1	TRBJ2-3
TGTGCCTCGGCCAGGGGGCTTGAGACCCAGTACTTC	CASARGLETQYF	TRBD1	-	TRBV28	TRBJ2-5